This entry lists 13 T cell receptor beta chains sequenced from one sample in a study of post-analysis software for immune sequencing data. Study results and caveats: Relative to controls, patients had about five TRBV segments at higher frequency, with TRBV5-6, TRBV5-1 and TRBV20-1 among these.

Each TCR beta cDNA library carried unique molecular identifiers. One entry per CDR3 protein results from TCRdb running MiXCR on the PCR reads. The table shows about 820,000 distinct CDR3 sequences, with roughly 58% occurring only once. Their cognate antigens are unknown. Sequenced sample: blood. These receptors came from a girl aged 10-17 years with multiple sclerosis.

The V and J genes are TRBV4-1 and TRBJ2-7; the D gene is possibly TRBD1 (6 bases). Trimming took off 7 bases at V and 3 bases at J, with 13 bases between the two ends. Germline V gene sequence: CDR1 MGHRA, CDR2 YSYEKL. The CDR3 extends over 13 amino acids. The CDR3 here is CASTRTAGYEQYF. Written as DNA, the CDR3 is TGCGCCAGCACGAGGACAGCAGGCTACGAGCAGTACTTC.

This clonotype was detected a few times. This sequence joins TRBV15 and TRBJ2-5, with D possibly TRBD1 on 5 matching bases. CDR3 length equals 12 residues. CDR1 and CDR2 from the germline V gene are LNHNV and YYDKDF (reference sequence). The ends were cut back, 5 bases at V and 5 bases at J, with 9 bases in the middle. CDR3 nucleotide sequence: TGTGCCACCAGCTTCTCAGGGGAGACCCAGTACTTC. It is translated as CATSFSGETQYF.

The chain employs TRBV7-9 and TRBJ2-1; maybe TRBD2 (6 bases). Germline assignment: CDR1 SEHNR and CDR2 FQNEAQ (reference sequence). The germline V and J ends were trimmed by 2 bases and 7 bases, with 9 bases remaining between them. The CDR3 length is 13 residues. The CDR3 DNA follows: TGTGCCAGCAGCTTAACTAGCACGAATGAGCAGTTCTTC. Translation: CASSLTSTNEQFF.

This chain joins TRBV6-5 and TRBJ2-7; D is possibly TRBD2 (6 bases). Germline CDR1 MNHEY, CDR2 SVGAGI. CDR3 length: 14 residues. V lost 6 bases to trimming and J lost 0 bases, with 12 bases between them. CDR3 sequence: CASSRDWVSYEQYF. CDR3 DNA: TGTGCCAGCAGCAGGGACTGGGTCTCCTACGAGCAGTACTTC.

The rearrangement links TRBV4-1 to TRBJ2-7, with TRBD2 identical over 8 bases. The V gene end was trimmed by 0 bases and the J gene end by 0 bases; junction bases not matched to a gene: 19. Looked up from germline, CDR1 is MGHRA and CDR2 is YSYEKL. The CDR3 is made up of 21 amino acids. The CDR3 coding sequence is TGCGCCAGCAGCCAAGACCACGGGAGTAGCGGGGCTATAATAACCTCCTACGAGCAGTACTTC. Translation gives CASSQDHGSSGAIITSYEQYF.

J is TRBJ2-5 and V is TRBV5-1; D is perhaps TRBD2 (7 bases). Germline assignment: CDR1 SGHRS and CDR2 YFSETQ. V was cut by 6 bases and J by 3 bases, with 18 bases left in between. The CDR3 sequence is 15 residues long. CDR3 in amino acids: CASMISGGREETQYF. The CDR3, as DNA: TGCGCCAGCATGATTTCGGGGGGCCGGGAAGAGACCCAGTACTTC.

The genes are TRBV6-6 and TRBJ2-1; D ambiguous. Deletions cut 6 bases from V and 5 bases from J, with 14 bases between. Germline CDR1 is MNHNY and CDR2 is SVGAGI (reference sequence). The CDR3 is 14 amino acids. CDR3 residues: CASSPSLGDNEQFF. The CDR3 DNA is TGTGCCAGCAGCCCGTCCCTAGGAGACAATGAGCAGTTCTTC.

The chain joins TRBV10-3 to TRBJ1-1; D perhaps matches TRBD1 (5 bases). CDR1 and CDR2 (germline): ENHRY, SYGVKD. The CDR3 extends over 12 amino acids. With 8 bases removed from V and 5 bases from J, the gap between germline ends came to 12 bases. The CDR3 coding sequence is TGTGCCATCGGGGGGAAGGGGACTGAAGCTTTCTTT. Protein sequence: CAIGGKGTEAFF.

The rearrangement links TRBV29-1 to TRBJ2-4; D is ambiguous. V was pared by 1 base and J by 6 bases, with 4 bases between. The CDR3 runs to 11 residues. Germline V gene sequence: CDR1 SQVTM, CDR2 ANQGSEA. The CDR3 loop is CSVEVGNIQYF. The CDR3 DNA reads as TGCAGCGTTGAAGTGGGAAACATTCAGTACTTC.

V usage is TRBV5-1 and J usage is TRBJ2-3; D call uncertain. CDR1 and CDR2 from the germline V gene are SGHRS and YFSETQ. The V and J ends lost 1 base and 2 bases respectively, with 11 bases between them. This CDR3 region has 15 residues. The CDR3 DNA reads TGCGCCAGCAGCTTGATCAAGGCGTTCACAGATACGCAGTATTTT. Protein: CASSLIKAFTDTQYF.

The chain joins TRBV30 to TRBJ2-3, with 10 bases identical to TRBD1. Germline V gene data show CDR1 as GTSNPN and CDR2 as SVGIG (reference sequence). The CDR3 consists of 16 residues. The ends lost 2 bases at V and 4 bases at J; junction bases unmatched: 9. The CDR3 protein is CAWSSTGGFEADTQYF. The CDR3 nucleotides are TGTGCCTGGAGTTCGACAGGGGGCTTTGAGGCAGATACGCAGTATTTT.

About this clonotype itself: One base away lies a much larger clone, so this may be a sequencing read error. This chain uses TRBV9 with TRBJ2-4; no clear D gene. Judging by the DNA end, TRBJ2-7 fits better; the J call may be wrong. The V gene's germline CDR1 is SGDLS and CDR2 YYNGEE. This CDR3 spans 14 amino acids. In DNA form, the CDR3 reads TGTGTCAGCAGCGTAGAACTGGGTACCTACGAGCAGTACTTC. Encoded protein: CVSSVELGTYEQYF.

In this sample, this clonotype turned up once. The gene calls are TRBV12-3 or TRBV12-4 and TRBJ1-1; no reliable D call. The CDR3 is 14 amino acids. The V end lost 7 bases, the J end lost 5 bases, and 17 bases lay between the germline ends. CDR3 protein: CASNSAPVGTEAFF. In DNA form, the CDR3 reads TGTGCCAGCAACTCAGCCCCCGTCGGGACTGAAGCTTTCTTT.